The next 28 T cell receptor beta chains were all read from a single sample in a study of CD4 and CD8 cells across lung adenocarcinoma regions. TCRdb used MiXCR to reprocess the PCR reads, holding one entry per CDR3 protein. Here the sample spans more than 9,500 distinct CDR3 sequences, approximately 54% being singletons. Material for sequencing was CD8+ T cells from the margin of a lung tumor. These receptors came from a female donor with lung adenocarcinoma. The CD4 and CD8 labels of this study may be unreliable.

Details on this clonotype: At one of its ends the junction is not consistent with the germline gene, which may arise from a read error. The DNA for the CDR3 is TGTGCCAGTCACGGGGGGGGTGACCAAAAGACCCAGTACTTC. This sequence encodes CASHGGGDQKTQYF. The V gene is TRBV6-1, the J gene TRBJ2-5; 8 nucleotides align to TRBD2. This CDR3 has 14 residues. Germline-derived CDR1 and CDR2 are MNHNS and SASEGT.

The genes are TRBV6-1 and TRBJ1-2; D is ambiguous. The CDR3 totals 12 residues. The germline V and J ends were trimmed by 2 bases and 8 bases, with 9 bases remaining between them. From germline, CDR1 is MNHNS and CDR2 SASEGT. The CDR3 here is CASSETVGGYTF. CDR3 bases: TGTGCCAGCAGTGAAACGGTGGGAGGCTACACCTTC.

This clonotype came up a few times. The rearrangement links TRBV24-1 to TRBJ2-3; the D gene is possibly TRBD1 (6 bases). The germline CDR1 and CDR2 sequences are KGHDR and SFDVKD. This CDR3 has 11 residues. The ends were cut back, 9 bases at V and 8 bases at J, with 11 bases in the middle. The CDR3 loop is CATEDRLTQYF. CDR3 bases: TGTGCCACCGAGGACAGACTTACGCAGTATTTT.

This clonotype was counted a single time. The junction differs from germline at one of its ends, possibly a read error. The V and J genes are TRBV27 and TRBJ2-3; D gene uncertain. This CDR3 has 14 amino acids. The V gene's germline CDR1 is MNHEY and CDR2 SMNVEV (reference sequence). The CDR3 bases are TGTGCCAGCAGGGTGGGGTGGTTCAAAGATACTCAGTATTTT. Its protein product is CASRVGWFKDTQYF.

J is TRBJ2-1 and V is TRBV6-5; 8 bases line up with TRBD1. This CDR3 has 13 amino acids. V was clipped by 5 bases and J by 6 bases; unmatched bases: 3. Germline V gene data show CDR1 as MNHEY and CDR2 as SVGAGI. CDR3 nucleotides: TGTGCCAGCAGTATCGACAGGGGCAATGAGCAGTTCTTC. Translation: CASSIDRGNEQFF.

This clonotype was seen a handful of times. Sequence at one end of the junction differs from germline and may be a read error. J is TRBJ2-3 and V is TRBV6-1, with D possibly matching TRBD2 (6 bases). Germline V lookup: CDR1 MNHNS, CDR2 SASEGT. CDR3 length: 14 amino acids. CDR3 sequence: CAGSGGGEQDTQYF. CDR3 DNA sequence: TGTGCGGGCAGTGGAGGCGGGGAGCAAGATACGCAGTATTTC.

Remarks on this clonotype: An end of the junction does not agree with germline; a read error may underlie this. The chain carries TRBV6-5 and TRBJ2-5; 8 bases map to TRBD1. Germline lookup yields CDR1 MNHEY and CDR2 SVGAGI. The CDR3 extends over 15 amino acids. CDR3 in amino acids: CASSYTGQARAGVGF. The DNA of the CDR3 is TGTGCCAGCAGTTACACGGGACAGGCTCGGGCGGGTGTGGGCTTC.

This chain uses TRBV27 with TRBJ2-5; TRBD2 aligns across 9 bases. In germline, CDR1 is MNHEY, CDR2 SMNVEV (reference sequence). Trimming cost V 6 bases and J 9 bases; bases outside gene matches: 20. The CDR3 loop spans 17 amino acids. The CDR3 nucleotides are TGTGCCAGCAGCACAATTGACAGGGTTGGGGCGGGGGGGGCCCAGTACTTC. Translation: CASSTIDRVGAGGAQYF.

This clonotype occurred once. This rearrangement joins TRBV10-1 to TRBJ2-1; 11 nucleotides match TRBD2. CDR3 size: 16 residues. V lost 5 bases to trimming and J lost 4 bases; unmatched junction nucleotides: 7. Germline V gene lookup returns CDR1 WNHNN and CDR2 SYGVQD (reference sequence). The CDR3 spells CASSLAGTSGYNEQFF. In DNA form, the CDR3 reads TGCGCCAGCAGTTTAGCCGGGACTAGCGGTTACAATGAGCAGTTCTTC.

This clonotype was counted between two and nine times. This chain uses TRBV3-1 with TRBJ2-6; possibly TRBD1 or TRBD2 for D (5 bases each). The germline gives CDR1 LGHDT, CDR2 YNNKEL (reference sequence). CDR3 length: 19 residues. V was shortened by 2 bases and J by 0 bases, with 17 bases between the two germline ends. CDR3 DNA: TGTGCCAGCAGCCAACCCCGGGAAGGGGCCTTCTCTGGGGCCAACGTCCTGACTTTC. Translated: CASSQPREGAFSGANVLTF.

This clonotype has at least ten counts. CDR3 sequence reads: CASSQVGDTQYF. CDR3 nucleotides: TGTGCCAGCAGCCAAGTAGGAGATACGCAGTATTTT. The gene calls are TRBV3-1 and TRBJ2-3; D unresolved. This CDR3 region has 12 residues. The germline V gene has CDR1 LGHDT and CDR2 YNNKEL (reference sequence). The V gene lost 1 base and the J gene lost 5 bases, with 4 bases spanning the gap.

This clonotype was seen more than once but under ten times. This chain links TRBV6-1 with TRBJ2-1, with 7 nucleotides matching TRBD1. The CDR3 covers 13 residues. V lost 6 bases to trimming and J lost 5 bases; unmatched junction nucleotides: 4. CDR1 and CDR2 from the germline V gene are MNHNS and SASEGT. CDR3 sequence: CASRRDRNNEQFF. The CDR3 DNA is TGTGCCAGCAGGAGGGACAGAAACAATGAGCAGTTCTTC.

The chain recombines TRBV7-2 with TRBJ2-5; 7 bases agree with TRBD1. CDR1 is SGHTA, CDR2 FQGNSA, per germline. The V segment lost 3 bases and the J segment 11 bases; nucleotides outside the gene matches: 12. This CDR3 is 14 amino acids long. The CDR3 coding sequence is TGTGCCAGCAGCTTTCGTACAGGGGACAATGAGCAGTACTTC. It is translated as CASSFRTGDNEQYF.

This clonotype was observed at least ten times. This chain uses TRBV7-6 with TRBJ1-1; TRBD1 might be the D (6 bases). The V end lost 4 bases, the J end lost 4 bases, and 10 bases lay between the germline ends. The CDR3 length is 13 residues. Germline V gives CDR1 SGHVS, CDR2 FNYEAQ. The DNA of the CDR3 is TGTGCCAGCAGCTCCGAGGGGGGCACTGAAGCTTTCTTT. It is translated as CASSSEGGTEAFF.

This clonotype was recorded once. The chain joins TRBV20-1 to TRBJ2-3; a possible D gene is TRBD1 (5 bases). V was pared by 3 bases and J by 12 bases, with 22 bases between. Germline CDR1 and CDR2: DFQATT and SNEGSKA (reference sequence). The CDR3 has 14 amino acids. CDR3 amino acids: CSARGQWAEDTQYF. The CDR3 bases are TGCAGTGCTAGGGGGCAGTGGGCCGAAGACACTCAGTATTTT.

V is TRBV7-6 and J is TRBJ1-5; D remains unclear. Between the trimmed V and J ends, which lost 1 base and 1 base, there was a span of 2 bases. The CDR3 has 13 amino acids. Germline V CDR1 and CDR2: SGHVS, FNYEAQ. The CDR3 is CASSLDSNQPQHF. The CDR3 bases are TGTGCCAGCAGCTTAGACAGCAATCAGCCCCAGCATTTT. The full variable domain, its missing parts supplied by reference TRBV7-6 and TRBJ1-5, is GAGVSQSPRYKVTKRGQDVALRCDPISGHVSLYWYRQALGQGPEFLTYFNYEAQQDKSGLPNDRFSAERPEGSISTLTIQRTEQRDSAMYRCASSLDSNQPQHFGDGTRLSIL.

J is TRBJ2-1 and V is TRBV5-1; maybe TRBD1 (6 bases). Looked up from germline, CDR1 is SGHRS and CDR2 is YFSETQ. The germline V and J ends were trimmed by 4 bases and 1 base, with 12 bases remaining between them. The CDR3 spans 15 residues. Written as DNA, the CDR3 is TGCGCCAGCAGCCCCCAGACAGGTTCCTACAATGAGCAGTTCTTC. Translating it yields CASSPQTGSYNEQFF.

The chain carries TRBV10-2 and TRBJ2-1; D is undetermined. The DNA matches TRBJ2-7 better at its end, which makes the J call doubtful. This CDR3 contains 12 residues. CDR1 and CDR2 from the germline V gene are WSHSY and SAAADI. The CDR3 DNA is TGCGCCAGCAGTGACCTCACCTACGAGCAGTACTTC. Translated: CASSDLTYEQYF.

This clonotype appeared once. The rearrangement uses TRBV27 and TRBJ2-3; the D gene is possibly TRBD1 (5 bases). CDR3 length equals 14 residues. Per the germline V gene, CDR1 is MNHEY and CDR2 is SMNVEV (reference sequence). The CDR3 is CAGIWGGDTDTQYF. The CDR3 DNA reads TGTGCGGGCATTTGGGGCGGTGACACAGATACGCAGTATTTT.

The chain couples TRBV6-1 to TRBJ2-5; maybe TRBD1 (5 bases). The DNA end favors TRBJ2-7, so the J call may be wrong. Germline CDR1 and CDR2: MNHNS and SASEGT. The CDR3 has 13 residues. The CDR3 bases are TGTGCCAGCAGACCGACCCAGGGCTACGAGCAGTACTTC. Protein sequence: CASRPTQGYEQYF.

The chain uses TRBV6-5 and TRBJ2-1; D is ambiguous. Germline V gene data show CDR1 as MNHEY and CDR2 as SVGAGI. This CDR3 spans 12 amino acids. V was trimmed by 5 bases and J by 6 bases, leaving 8 bases between them. The CDR3 loop reads CASSHRFNEQFF. The CDR3 DNA follows: TGTGCCAGCAGTCATCGATTCAATGAGCAGTTCTTC.

The rearrangement links TRBV6-1 to TRBJ1-2; 8 bases are a match to TRBD1. The CDR3 has 13 amino acids. In germline, CDR1 is MNHNS, CDR2 SASEGT. V gave up 6 bases and J gave up 14 bases; unmatched junction bases: 14. The CDR3 spells CASRPNRGVGFTF. DNA for the CDR3: TGTGCCAGCAGACCTAACAGGGGGGTAGGTTTTACCTTC.

There are many counts of this clonotype. The CDR3 DNA sequence: TGTGCCAGCAGTCACCGGGACGGAGAAGCTTTCTTT. This translates into CASSHRDGEAFF. This rearrangement joins TRBV27 to TRBJ1-1; a possible D gene is TRBD1 (5 bases). The germline gives CDR1 MNHEY, CDR2 SMNVEV (reference sequence). This CDR3 spans 12 amino acids. The V and J ends lost 5 bases and 8 bases respectively, with 12 bases between them.

This clonotype was counted many times. CDR3 DNA sequence: TGTGCCAGCAGCCTTACGCGTCGCAGGACAGACTCTGGAAACACCATATATTTT. Protein product: CASSLTRRRTDSGNTIYF. This chain uses TRBV6-1 with TRBJ1-3; the D gene is possibly TRBD1 (6 bases). The CDR3 runs to 18 residues. V shed 6 bases and J shed 0 bases, with 21 bases lying between them. Germline-derived CDR1 and CDR2 are MNHNS and SASEGT.

The chain carries TRBV6-1 and TRBJ1-2; weak D call: TRBD1 (5 bases). Germline V gene sequence: CDR1 MNHNS, CDR2 SASEGT. Trimming pared 4 bases from V and 1 base from J, leaving 13 bases between. This CDR3 region has 15 residues. DNA of the CDR3: TGTGCCAGCAGTGTGGACGGGACGATTAACTATGGCTACACCTTC. It translates to CASSVDGTINYGYTF.

The rearrangement links TRBV4-2 to TRBJ2-1, with 13 bases lining up with TRBD2. Germline values: CDR1 LGHNA, CDR2 YNFKEQ. This CDR3 spans 17 amino acids. The J segment lost 9 bases and the V segment lost 0 bases, leaving 8 bases of the junction unmatched. CDR3 DNA sequence: TGTGCCAGCAGCCAAGAACCAGGACTAGCGGGAGTGTCTGAGCAGTTCTTC. Amino acid sequence: CASSQEPGLAGVSEQFF.

The CDR3 DNA follows: TGTGCCGTCGGCTCGGGGGTGTTCGCTAAAGACATTCAGTACTTC. This sequence encodes CAVGSGVFAKDIQYF. V is TRBV10-3 and J is TRBJ2-4; maybe TRBD2 (6 bases). The CDR3 loop spans 15 amino acids. The V gene's germline CDR1 is ENHRY and CDR2 SYGVKD. The V end lost 11 bases, the J end lost 8 bases, and 25 bases lay between the germline ends.

This clonotype is labeled as medium-sized. The chain couples TRBV6-5 to TRBJ1-1; 7 positions agree with TRBD1. Germline CDR1 and CDR2: MNHEY and SVGAGI. This CDR3 comprises 15 residues. With V trimmed by 2 bases and J by 4 bases, 7 bases remained unmatched. The CDR3 nucleotides read TGTGCCAGCAGTTACATAAACAGGGGCATCACTGAAGCTTTCTTT. Its translation: CASSYINRGITEAFF.